This T cell receptor (beta chain) originates from a study of blood T cells in healthy people across ages. Study observations and caveats: Among long-lived donors, naive CD4+ cells were more numerous and diversity higher than in aged donors. Age showed a roughly linear inverse relationship with TCR beta diversity per million T cells.

For this clonotype: Its target is unknown.

Trimming stripped 5 bases from V and 3 bases from J, with 11 bases between. The CDR3 contains 14 residues. Germline V gene lookup returns CDR1 MNHEY and CDR2 SVGEGT. It was with a sample-barcoded 5' primer and a J-beta primer mix that a second PCR of about 7 to 12 cycles was run. A 12-random-nucleotide template-switch adaptor tagged each cDNA molecule. One entry per CDR3 protein results from TCRdb running MiXCR on the 5' RACE reads. This sample has hundreds of thousands of distinct CDR3 sequences, with about 62% found just once. This chain connects TRBV6-2 or TRBV6-3 to TRBJ2-1; D may be TRBD1 (5 bases). Sequences were obtained from blood. This receptor was taken from a man aged 25-40 years in good health. CDR3 region: CASSPDDSYNEQFF. The CDR3 DNA reads as TGTGCCAGCAGTCCCGACGACAGCTACAATGAGCAGTTCTTC.